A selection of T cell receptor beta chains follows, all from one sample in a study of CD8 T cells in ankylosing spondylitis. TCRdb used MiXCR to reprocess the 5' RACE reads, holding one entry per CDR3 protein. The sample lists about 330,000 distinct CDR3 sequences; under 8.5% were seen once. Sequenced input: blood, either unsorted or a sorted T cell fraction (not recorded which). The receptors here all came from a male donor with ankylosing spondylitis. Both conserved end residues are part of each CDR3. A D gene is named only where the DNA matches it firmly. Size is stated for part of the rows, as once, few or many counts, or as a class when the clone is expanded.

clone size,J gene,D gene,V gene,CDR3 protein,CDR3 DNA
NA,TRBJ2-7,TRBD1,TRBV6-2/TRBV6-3,CASRLDRGSYEQYF,TGTGCCAGCAGACTGGACAGGGGCTCCTACGAGCAGTACTTC
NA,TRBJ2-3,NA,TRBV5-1,CASSLQSRDTQYF,TGCGCCAGCAGCTTGCAAAGCCGAGATACGCAGTATTTT
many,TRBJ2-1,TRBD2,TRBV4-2,CASSEDQPSGPYSYNEQFF,TGTGCCAGCAGCGAAGATCAGCCTAGCGGGCCTTACTCCTACAATGAGCAGTTCTTC
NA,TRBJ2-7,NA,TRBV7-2,CASSLGRRSYEQYF,TGTGCCAGCAGCTTAGGGAGGAGGAGTTACGAGCAGTACTTC
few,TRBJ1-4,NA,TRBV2,CASSEWGQKVEKLFF,TGTGCCAGCAGTGAATGGGGGCAGAAGGTTGAAAAACTGTTTTTT
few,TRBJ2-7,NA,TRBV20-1,CSARDSGRYEQYF,TGCAGTGCTAGAGATAGCGGACGATACGAGCAGTACTTC
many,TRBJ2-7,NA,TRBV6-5,CASSYSGVWDSYEQYF,TGTGCCAGCAGTTACTCGGGCGTGTGGGACTCCTACGAGCAGTACTTC
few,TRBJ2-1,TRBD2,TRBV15,CATSRDLRASGRNEQFF,TGTGCCACCAGCAGAGATTTGAGGGCTAGCGGGAGGAATGAGCAGTTCTTC
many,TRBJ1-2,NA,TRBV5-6,CASTFPHRNIYGYTF,TGTGCCAGCACCTTCCCGCACAGAAATATATATGGCTACACCTTC
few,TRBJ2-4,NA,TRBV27,CASSSGRRNIQYF,TGTGCCAGCAGTTCGGGTCGGAGAAACATTCAGTACTTC
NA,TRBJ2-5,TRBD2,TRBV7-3,CASSLGTSGTQETQYF,TGTGCCAGCAGCTTAGGGACTAGCGGAACCCAAGAGACCCAGTACTTC
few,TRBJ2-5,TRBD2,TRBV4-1,CASSQPLGLAEQETQYF,TGCGCCAGCAGCCAACCTCTAGGACTAGCGGAGCAAGAGACCCAGTACTTC
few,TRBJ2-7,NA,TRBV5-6,CASSLGSEYSYEQYF,TGTGCCAGCAGCTTGGGATCAGAATACTCCTACGAGCAGTACTTC
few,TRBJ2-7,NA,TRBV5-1,CASSLLPTASSYEQYF,TGCGCCAGCAGCTTGCTTCCGACGGCTAGCTCCTACGAGCAGTACTTC
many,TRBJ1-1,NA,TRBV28,CASSLSNWNTEAFF,TGTGCCAGCAGTTTATCCAATTGGAACACTGAAGCTTTCTTT
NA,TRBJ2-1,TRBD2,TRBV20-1,CSARHGGTSGDEQFF,TGCAGTGCTAGACACGGGGGGACTAGCGGGGATGAGCAGTTCTTC